The sequence of this T cell receptor (beta chain) was determined in a study of blood T cells in healthy people across ages. Study observations and caveats: Aged donors had fewer naive CD4+ cells and lower diversity than long-lived donors. Diversity of TCR beta per million T cells declined in a roughly linear way with age.

A sample-barcoded 5' primer and a J-beta primer mix were used in a second PCR of roughly 6 to 11 cycles. TCRdb called the 5' RACE reads again in MiXCR, with one record for every CDR3 protein. The repertoire holds roughly 860,000 distinct CDR3 sequences, with approximately 67% as singletons. The people who gave samples were healthy Caucasians from Russia, aged about 6 to 95. Samples had at least 6.5 million PBMCs isolated from them. Concerning this clonotype itself: What it recognizes is unknown.

The sequence came from a young man in good health. What was sequenced was blood.

CDR3 DNA: TGCGCCAGCAGCCACGGCCGCCCAACGGACGCGCAGTTCTTC. Protein sequence: CASSHGRPTDAQFF. This chain joins TRBV5-1 and TRBJ2-1; D gene unclear. The length of the CDR3 is 14 residues. CDR1 and CDR2 (germline): SGHRS, YFSETQ. Between the trimmed V and J ends, which lost 4 bases and 12 bases, there was a span of 20 bases.